The next 2 T cell receptor beta chains were all read from a single sample in a study of cytomegalovirus exposure and HLA in healthy donors. The PCR employed 60 Vbeta primers together with 13 Jbeta primers. Sequencing was performed with immunoSEQ multiplex PCR; in TCRdb, only in-frame clones are kept and a portion is missing. Altogether roughly 160,000 clones are present, around nine tenths being singletons, with the ten largest covering 0.85%. Sequencing used PBMCs. The receptors here all came from a woman aged 25-40 years in good health and CMV-seronegative.

The CDR3 here is CASSLGLAGLETQYF. CDR3 sequence (DNA): TGTGCCAGCAGCTTAGGACTAGCGGGGCTAGAGACCCAGTACTTC. V usage is TRBV7-2 and J usage is TRBJ2-5; TRBD2 matches 11 bases. The germline gives CDR1 SGHTA, CDR2 FQGNSA. V was pared by 1 base and J by 4 bases, with 2 bases of the junction left unmatched. The CDR3 extends over 15 amino acids.

The chain couples TRBV9 to TRBJ2-1; TRBD2 matches at 9 bases. Per germline, CDR1 SGDLS and CDR2 YYNGEE. Trimming cost V 5 bases and J 8 bases; bases outside gene matches: 8. The CDR3 has 14 residues. CDR3 in DNA: TGTGCCAGCAGTGCGGGGGGGCTTGGGGATGAGCAGTTCTTC. Protein sequence: CASSAGGLGDEQFF.